This record looks at one TCR beta chain sequence and its context. This sample is part of a study of neoadjuvant nivolumab and ipilimumab in lung cancer. This table comes from immunoSEQ multiplex PCR, and its TCRdb copy is limited to in-frame clones, with some not included. The sample includes approximately 13,000 clones, around two thirds of them seen just once. CDR1 is SGHKS and CDR2 is YYEKEE in the germline V gene (reference sequence). V was cut by 1 base and J by 1 base, with 11 bases left in between. The CDR3 length is 15 residues. The TCR comes from an adult with non-small cell lung cancer. Sequencing used peripheral blood, obtained after neoadjuvant nivolumab, alone or with ipilimumab, at or shortly before surgery. This sequence joins TRBV5-5 and TRBJ1-1; D remains ambiguous. In nucleotides, the CDR3 is TGTGCCAGCAGCTTGTCAGGCAGGAGGAACACTGAAGCTTTCTTT. Protein sequence: CASSLSGRRNTEAFF.